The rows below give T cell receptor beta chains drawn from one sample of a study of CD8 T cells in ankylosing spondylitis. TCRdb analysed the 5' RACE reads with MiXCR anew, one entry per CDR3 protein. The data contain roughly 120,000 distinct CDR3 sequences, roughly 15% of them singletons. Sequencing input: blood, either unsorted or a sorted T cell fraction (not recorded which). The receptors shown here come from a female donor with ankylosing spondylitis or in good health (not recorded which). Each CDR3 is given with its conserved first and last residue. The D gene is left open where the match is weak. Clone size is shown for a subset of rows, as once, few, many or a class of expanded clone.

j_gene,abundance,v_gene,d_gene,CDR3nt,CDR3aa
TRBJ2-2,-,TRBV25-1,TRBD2,TGTGCCAGCAGTGAAAGCGGGAGCACCGGGGAGCTGTTTTTT,CASSESGSTGELFF
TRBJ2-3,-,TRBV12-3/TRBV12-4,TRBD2,TGTGCCAGCAGCCCCCCGGGACTAAGCATAAATACGCAGTATTTT,CASSPPGLSINTQYF
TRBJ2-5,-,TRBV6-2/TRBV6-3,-,TGTGCCAGCAGTGAGGACATTGGCGTCGAGACCCAGTACTTC,CASSEDIGVETQYF
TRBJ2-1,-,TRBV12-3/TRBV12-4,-,TGTGCCAGCAGCCCTCTGGCAGGGAGGGGGGGATCCTACAATGAGCAGTTCTTC,CASSPLAGRGGSYNEQFF
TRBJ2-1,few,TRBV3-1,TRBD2,TGTGCCAGCAGCCAGGCCCGGAGCGGGATCTACAATGAGCAGTTCTTC,CASSQARSGIYNEQFF
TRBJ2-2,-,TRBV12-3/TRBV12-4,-,TGTGCCAGCGTCTTAACGGGCCCAGACACCGGGGAGCTGTTTTTT,CASVLTGPDTGELFF
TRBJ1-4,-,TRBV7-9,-,TGTGCCAGCAGCTTAATTGTAGGATACTCTAATGAAAAACTGTTTTTT,CASSLIVGYSNEKLFF
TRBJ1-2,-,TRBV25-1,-,TGTGCCAGCAGTGAGAGCCGAATAGGCTACACCTTC,CASSESRIGYTF
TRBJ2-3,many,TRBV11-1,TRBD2,TGTGCCAGCAGCCGGGGCGGTGTGATAGCGGGGGCCGGGGATACGCAGTATTTT,CASSRGGVIAGAGDTQYF
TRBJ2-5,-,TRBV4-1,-,TGCGCCAGCAGCCTAGAAGCTCAACAGGGAAGGATAGAGACCCAGTACTTC,CASSLEAQQGRIETQYF
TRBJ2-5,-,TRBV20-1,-,TGCAGTGCCCAACCGCAGGCCTGGGAGACCCAGTACTTC,CSAQPQAWETQYF
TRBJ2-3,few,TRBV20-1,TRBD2,TGCAGTGCCTCCGGGACTAGCGGCACAGATACGCAGTATTTT,CSASGTSGTDTQYF
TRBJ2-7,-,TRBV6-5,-,TGTGCCAGCAGTTACTCGTACAGGGCCTCCTACGAGCAGTACTTC,CASSYSYRASYEQYF
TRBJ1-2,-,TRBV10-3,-,TGTGCCATCAGTGACTCTGGGGTAAACGGCTATGGCTACACCTTC,CAISDSGVNGYGYTF
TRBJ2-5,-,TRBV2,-,TGTGCCATCCGGGACCAAGAGACCCAGTACTTC,CAIRDQETQYF
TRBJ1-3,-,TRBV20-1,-,TGCAGTGCTGGGGCCGCGTCCGGGGGAAACACCATATATTTT,CSAGAASGGNTIYF
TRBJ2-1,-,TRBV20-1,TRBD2,TGCAGTGCTAGAGATCTGGGACTAGCGGGAGGGTGGGGGTACAATGAGCAGTTCTTC,CSARDLGLAGGWGYNEQFF
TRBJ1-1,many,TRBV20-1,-,TGCAGTGCTAGAGAGTGGAATGACGAAGCTTTCTTT,CSAREWNDEAFF
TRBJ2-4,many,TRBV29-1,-,TGCAGCGTTGCCAGAGGCGACATTCAGTACTTC,CSVARGDIQYF
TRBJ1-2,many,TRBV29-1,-,TGCAGCGTTGACCAGGGTTCGGGTTCAGGCTACACCTTC,CSVDQGSGSGYTF
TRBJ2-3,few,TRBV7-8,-,TGTGCCAGCAGCTTAGATACCCTTTCGGCTAGTGTGGGTGCGGATACGCAGTATTTT,CASSLDTLSASVGADTQYF
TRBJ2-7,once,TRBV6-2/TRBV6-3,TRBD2,TGTGCCAGCAGCTTACTGGGCGGGGGGATCGACGAGCAGTACTTC,CASSLLGGGIDEQYF
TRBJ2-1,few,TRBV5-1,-,TGCGCCAGCAGCTTGGCTAAGCCCTCCTACAATGAGCAGTTCTTC,CASSLAKPSYNEQFF
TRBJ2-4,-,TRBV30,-,TGTGCCTGGAGGCACAAAGGGGGACAAAACATTCAGTACTTC,CAWRHKGGQNIQYF
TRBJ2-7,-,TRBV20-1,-,TGCAGTGCGCGCTTGTCGGTCGACGAGCAGTACTTC,CSARLSVDEQYF
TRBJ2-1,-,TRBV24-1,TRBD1,TGTGCCACCAGTGATTTTGGTGGACAGGGCTACAATGAGCAGTTCTTC,CATSDFGGQGYNEQFF
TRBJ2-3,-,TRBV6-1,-,TGTGCCAGCAGCCAACTAGGGTCTAGCACAGATACGCAGTATTTT,CASSQLGSSTDTQYF
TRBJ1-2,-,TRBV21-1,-,TGTGCCAGCAGCAAAGTTGCGGACAGGGAGTTGAGGCGAGGCTACACCTTC,CASSKVADRELRRGYTF